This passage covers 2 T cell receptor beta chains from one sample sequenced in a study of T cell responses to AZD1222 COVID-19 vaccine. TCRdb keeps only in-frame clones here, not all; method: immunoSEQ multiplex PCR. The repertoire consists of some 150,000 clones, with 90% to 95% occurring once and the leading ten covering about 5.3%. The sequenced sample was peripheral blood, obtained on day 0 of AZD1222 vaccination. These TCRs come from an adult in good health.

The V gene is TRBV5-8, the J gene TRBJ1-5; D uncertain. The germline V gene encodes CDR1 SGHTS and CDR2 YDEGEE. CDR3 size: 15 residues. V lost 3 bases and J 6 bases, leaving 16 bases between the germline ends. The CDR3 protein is CASSSEILELQPQHF. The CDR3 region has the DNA TGTGCCAGCAGCTCAGAGATTTTGGAGCTTCAGCCCCAGCATTTT.

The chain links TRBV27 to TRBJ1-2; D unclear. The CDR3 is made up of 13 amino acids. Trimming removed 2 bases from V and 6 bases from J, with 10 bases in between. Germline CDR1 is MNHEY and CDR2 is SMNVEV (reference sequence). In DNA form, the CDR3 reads TGTGCCAGCAGTTTAAACAGTTATGATGGCTACACCTTC. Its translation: CASSLNSYDGYTF.